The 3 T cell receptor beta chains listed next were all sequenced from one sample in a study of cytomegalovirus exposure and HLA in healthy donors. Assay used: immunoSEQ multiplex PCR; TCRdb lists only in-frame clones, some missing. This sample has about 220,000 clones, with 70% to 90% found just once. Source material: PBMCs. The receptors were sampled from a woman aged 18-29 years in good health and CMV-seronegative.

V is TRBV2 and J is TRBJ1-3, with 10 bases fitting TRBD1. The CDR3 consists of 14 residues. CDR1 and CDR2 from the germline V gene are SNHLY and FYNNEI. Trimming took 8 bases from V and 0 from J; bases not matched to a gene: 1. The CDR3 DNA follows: TGTGCCAGCCGGGACAGGGGCTCTGGAAACACCATATATTTT. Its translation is CASRDRGSGNTIYF.

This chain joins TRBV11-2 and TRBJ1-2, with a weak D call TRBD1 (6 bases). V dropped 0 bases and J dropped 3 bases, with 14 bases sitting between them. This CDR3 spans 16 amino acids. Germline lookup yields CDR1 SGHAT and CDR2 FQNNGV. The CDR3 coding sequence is TGTGCCAGCAGCTTAGACCCCCGGGACATGGACTATGGCTACACCTTC. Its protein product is CASSLDPRDMDYGYTF.

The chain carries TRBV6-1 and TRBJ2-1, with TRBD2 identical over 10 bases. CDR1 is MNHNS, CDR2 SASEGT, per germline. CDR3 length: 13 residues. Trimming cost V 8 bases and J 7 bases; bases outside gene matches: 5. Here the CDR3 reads CASGLAESNEQFF. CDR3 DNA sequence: TGTGCCAGCGGACTAGCGGAAAGTAATGAGCAGTTCTTC.